Presented here are 31 T cell receptor beta chains from one specimen sequenced in a study of T cell repertoires in cytomegalovirus infection. These receptors' targets are unknown. TCRdb called the reads again in MiXCR, with one record for every CDR3 protein. This table holds some 920,000 distinct CDR3 sequences, roughly a third found once. The sequences come from cultured CD8+ T cells from PBMCs, collected from culture after CMV antigen stimulation. These receptors were obtained from a human donor in good health (CMV status not recorded). Some clones in this sample may be carry-over from other donors' samples.

This clonotype was picked up many times. The chain employs TRBV7-6 and TRBJ2-1, with 8 bases identical to TRBD2. V lost 5 bases to trimming and J lost 6 bases; unmatched junction nucleotides: 6. CDR1 and CDR2 (germline): SGHVS, FNYEAQ. The length of the CDR3 is 14 residues. CDR3 DNA sequence: TGTGCCAGCAGCACCGCGGGGGGCCCCAATGAGCAGTTCTTC. Translated: CASSTAGGPNEQFF.

The sample holds many counts of this clonotype. J is TRBJ2-1 and V is TRBV6-1; the D is unclear. Germline assignment: CDR1 MNHNS and CDR2 SASEGT. The CDR3 length is 15 residues. The V end lost 0 bases, the J end lost 7 bases, and 13 bases lay between the germline ends. For the CDR3, the DNA is TGTGCCAGCAGTGAAGCATTGTCGCGGCGGAATGAGCAGTTCTTC. Translating gives CASSEALSRRNEQFF.

This clonotype appeared a few times. This chain links TRBV19 with TRBJ2-3; 12 positions match TRBD2. Trimming at V came to 3 bases and at J to 1 base, leaving 5 bases not matched to a gene. Per germline, CDR1 LNHDA and CDR2 SQIVND (reference sequence). The CDR3 runs to 17 residues. CDR3 protein: CASSILRLAGGTDTQYF. In nucleotides, the CDR3 is TGTGCCAGTAGTATCCTCCGACTAGCGGGGGGCACAGATACGCAGTATTTT. Based on the CDR3 plus reference TRBV19 and TRBJ2-3, the full variable domain is DGGITQSPKYLFRKEGQNVTLSCEQNLNHDAMYWYRQDPGQGLRLIYYSQIVNDFQKGDIAEGYSVSREKKESFPLTVTSAQKNPTAFYLCASSILRLAGGTDTQYFGPGTRLTVL.

This clonotype is a singleton in its sample. The junction differs from germline at one of its ends, possibly a read error. The V and J genes are TRBV9 and TRBJ2-1; 10 nucleotides align to TRBD2. Per the germline V gene, CDR1 is SGDLS and CDR2 is YYNGEE. CDR3 length: 11 amino acids. The CDR3 DNA reads TGTACCAGCGGGAGGGAGAATGAGCAGTTCTTC. It encodes CTSGRENEQFF.

With regard to this clonotype: Compared with germline, one end of the junction differs, possibly owing to a read error. The chain combines TRBV6-1 with TRBJ2-1, with unresolved D. The CDR3 runs to 12 residues. CDR1 is MNHNS, CDR2 SASEGT, per germline. The CDR3 DNA is TGTGCCAGCGGTGAACTGATAATCGGTCAGTTCTTC. Translation gives CASGELIIGQFF.

This rearrangement joins TRBV19 to TRBJ1-1, with D unclear. V was clipped by 8 bases and J by 4 bases, with 14 bases between them. The CDR3 covers 13 residues. Germline V gives CDR1 LNHDA, CDR2 SQIVND (reference sequence). The CDR3: CASALGPTTEAFF. DNA for the CDR3: TGTGCCAGTGCCCTAGGGCCCACCACTGAAGCTTTCTTT. The entire variable domain, with the rest obtained from reference TRBV19 and TRBJ1-1, is as follows: DGGITQSPKYLFRKEGQNVTLSCEQNLNHDAMYWYRQDPGQGLRLIYYSQIVNDFQKGDIAEGYSVSREKKESFPLTVTSAQKNPTAFYLCASALGPTTEAFFGQGTRLTVV.

The J gene is TRBJ1-2, the V gene TRBV27; D call uncertain. The germline V and J ends were trimmed by 0 bases and 6 bases, with 17 bases remaining between them. CDR3 length equals 16 residues. CDR1 is MNHEY and CDR2 is SMNVEV in the germline V gene (reference sequence). The CDR3 DNA reads as TGTGCCAGCAGTTTATCGGTTACTGGACTCCATAATGGCTACACCTTC. This translates into CASSLSVTGLHNGYTF.

This CDR3 reads CASSFITGSMNTEAFF. The CDR3 DNA sequence: TGTGCCAGCAGCTTTATAACAGGGAGCATGAACACTGAAGCTTTCTTT. The genes are TRBV5-6 and TRBJ1-1, with D possibly being TRBD1 (6 bases). Between the trimmed V and J ends, which lost 2 bases and 0 bases, there was a span of 14 bases. There are 16 residues in the CDR3. Germline-derived CDR1 and CDR2 are SGHDT and YYEEEE.

This clonotype was recorded at least ten times. V usage is TRBV20-1 and J usage is TRBJ1-2, with D unresolved. The CDR3 runs 14 residues. Between the trimmed V and J ends, which lost 0 bases and 4 bases, there was a span of 12 bases. The germline gives CDR1 DFQATT, CDR2 SNEGSKA (reference sequence). The CDR3 nucleotides are TGCAGTGCTAGAGATCGCGGTAAACTCTATGGCTACACCTTC. It yields the protein CSARDRGKLYGYTF.

In this sample, this clonotype turned up a few times. The chain combines TRBV28 with TRBJ2-3, with D possibly being TRBD2 (6 bases). The CDR3 covers 19 residues. Trimming stripped 2 bases from V and 4 bases from J, with 25 bases between. The germline gives CDR1 MDHEN, CDR2 SYDVKM. CDR3 amino acids: CASSLAFSRLEYNADTQYF. Here the CDR3 DNA reads TGTGCCAGCAGTTTAGCCTTCTCCAGACTAGAATATAACGCAGATACGCAGTATTTT.

This chain joins TRBV5-5 and TRBJ2-7; D is unresolved. There are 12 residues in the CDR3. Trimming removed 4 bases at V and 3 bases at J, with 8 bases between. Germline-derived CDR1 and CDR2 are SGHKS and YYEKEE (reference sequence). This CDR3 reads CASSARFYEQYF. The CDR3 bases are TGTGCCAGCAGCGCGAGGTTCTACGAGCAGTACTTC.

This clonotype was counted between two and nine times. The genes are TRBV5-5 and TRBJ2-1, with D tentatively TRBD1 or TRBD2 (5 bases each). CDR3 length: 13 amino acids. V was pared by 4 bases and J by 10 bases, with 15 bases between. Germline V gives CDR1 SGHKS, CDR2 YYEKEE (reference sequence). The CDR3 bases are TGTGCCAGCAGCACAACCGGGACCCCAGAGCAGTTCTTC. This encodes CASSTTGTPEQFF. Combining the CDR3 with reference TRBV5-5 and TRBJ2-1 gives the whole variable domain DAGVTQSPTHLIKTRGQQVTLRCSPISGHKSVSWYQQVLGQGPQFIFQYYEKEERGRGNFPDRFSARQFPNYSSELNVNALLLGDSALYLCASSTTGTPEQFFGPGTRLTVL.

Only a few counts were recorded for this clonotype. The V and J genes are TRBV25-1 and TRBJ2-7; D is uncertain. The germline V gene has CDR1 MGHDK and CDR2 SYGVNS. The CDR3 totals 11 residues. Trimming removed 10 bases at V and 6 bases at J, with 13 bases between. Written as DNA, the CDR3 is TGTGCCACCGCCGGTGGGCTCGAGCAGTACGTC. This codes for CATAGGLEQYV.

The chain recombines TRBV6-1 with TRBJ1-2; no firm D call. The CDR3 covers 16 residues. CDR1 is MNHNS and CDR2 is SASEGT in the germline V gene. Trimming took off 7 bases at V and 4 bases at J, with 22 bases between the two ends. Written as DNA, the CDR3 is TGTGCCAGCATGGGTGACGATTCGGACGGTGTCTATGGCTACACCTTC. Translation gives CASMGDDSDGVYGYTF.

This CDR3 is CSAGPMNTEAFF. The CDR3 bases are TGCAGTGCCGGTCCTATGAACACTGAAGCTTTCTTT. The V gene is TRBV20-1, the J gene TRBJ1-1, with D unclear. This CDR3 has 12 residues. CDR1 and CDR2 (germline): DFQATT, SNEGSKA (reference sequence). With 6 bases removed from V and 0 bases from J, the gap between germline ends came to 8 bases.

This clonotype was seen a handful of times. The gene calls are TRBV7-2 and TRBJ2-1; 7 positions agree with TRBD2. From germline, CDR1 is SGHTA and CDR2 FQGNSA. V gave up 5 bases and J gave up 8 bases; unmatched junction bases: 12. This CDR3 spans 15 amino acids. The CDR3 DNA reads TGTGCCAGCAGCCCTCTCCGGGCTAGCGGCGATGAGCAGTTCTTC. This codes for CASSPLRASGDEQFF.

This clonotype has more than one count but fewer than ten. This rearrangement joins TRBV4-1 to TRBJ1-5; D is undetermined. Germline CDR1 is MGHRA and CDR2 is YSYEKL. The CDR3 totals 16 residues. The V and J ends lost 1 base and 7 bases respectively, with 17 bases between them. CDR3 in amino acids: CASSQGGSSGRQPQHF. DNA of the CDR3: TGCGCCAGCAGCCAAGGGGGAAGCTCGGGAAGGCAGCCCCAGCATTTT.

V is TRBV7-9 and J is TRBJ2-7; D may be TRBD1 (5 bases). V was clipped by 4 bases and J by 4 bases, with 11 bases between them. Germline V gives CDR1 SEHNR, CDR2 FQNEAQ (reference sequence). The CDR3 sequence is 13 residues long. In nucleotides, the CDR3 is TGTGCCAGCAGCTCCGGCAGGGTATACGAGCAGTACTTC. Its protein product is CASSSGRVYEQYF.

This clonotype has a handful of counts. The chain is built from TRBV27 and TRBJ1-1; D unclear. Germline V gene lookup returns CDR1 MNHEY and CDR2 SMNVEV (reference sequence). CDR3 length: 13 residues. Deletions cut 3 bases from V and 3 bases from J, with 8 bases between. CDR3 sequence (DNA): TGTGCCAGCAGTTTTGATCGGGACACTGAAGCTTTCTTT. Translated, it gives CASSFDRDTEAFF.

This clonotype was counted once. One end of the junction does not line up with germline, which may come from a read error. The chain joins TRBV7-8 to TRBJ2-1; 11 bases agree with TRBD2. Germline CDR1 is SGHVS and CDR2 is FQNEAQ. This CDR3 region has 16 residues. This chain's CDR3 is CASSGTTSGVYNKQFF. In DNA, the CDR3 is TGTGCCAGCAGCGGAACGACTAGCGGGGTTTACAATAAGCAGTTCTTC.

The chain links TRBV7-9 to TRBJ2-5, with D hard to call. The CDR3 is 12 amino acids. Per germline, CDR1 SEHNR and CDR2 FQNEAQ (reference sequence). V lost 7 bases and J lost 9, with 15 bases in between. The CDR3 is CASNPLVGAQYF. DNA for the CDR3: TGTGCCAGCAACCCCCTTGTTGGGGCCCAGTACTTC.

The chain carries TRBV4-1 and TRBJ2-1, with 13 bases identical to TRBD2. The length of the CDR3 is 19 residues. V lost 6 bases, J lost 7 bases, and 18 bases stayed unmatched. Looked up from germline, CDR1 is MGHRA and CDR2 is YSYEKL. The CDR3 sequence: CASSQDRRTSGGGGNEQFF. The CDR3 region has the DNA TGCGCCAGCAGTCAGGATCGGCGGACTAGCGGGGGAGGTGGGAATGAGCAGTTCTTC.

V usage is TRBV10-3 and J usage is TRBJ2-1; 12 bases align to TRBD2. Germline lookup yields CDR1 ENHRY and CDR2 SYGVKD. V dropped 4 bases and J dropped 7; count of bases not matched to a gene: 8. The CDR3 totals 16 residues. The CDR3 spells CAISGTSGGLGNEQFF. The CDR3, as DNA: TGTGCCATCAGTGGAACTAGCGGGGGGCTGGGGAATGAGCAGTTCTTC.

The V and J genes are TRBV19 and TRBJ2-2; TRBD1 is a possible D gene (5 bases). The germline V gene encodes CDR1 LNHDA and CDR2 SQIVND (reference sequence). This CDR3 has 15 amino acids. The V and J ends lost 3 bases and 5 bases respectively, with 13 bases between them. CDR3 region: CASSILGQDTGELFF. DNA of the CDR3: TGTGCCAGTAGTATTCTGGGGCAGGATACCGGGGAGCTGTTTTTT.

This clonotype was counted only a few times. The chain employs TRBV18 and TRBJ2-3; maybe TRBD1 (6 bases). Germline V gene sequence: CDR1 KGHSH, CDR2 LQKENI. V shed 6 bases and J shed 2 bases, with 18 bases lying between them. CDR3 length: 16 amino acids. This CDR3 reads CASSLTRGSFTDTQYF. Written as DNA, the CDR3 is TGTGCCAGCTCCCTCACCAGGGGCTCGTTCACAGATACGCAGTATTTT.

This chain uses TRBV6-2 or TRBV6-3 with TRBJ2-5, with unresolved D. The CDR3 is 14 residues long. Germline loops: CDR1 MNHEY, CDR2 SVGEGT. Deletions cut 0 bases from V and 2 bases from J, with 7 bases between. The CDR3 sequence is CASSYSLGQETQYF. CDR3 nucleotide sequence: TGTGCCAGCAGTTACTCCTTAGGGCAAGAGACCCAGTACTTC.

This clonotype was detected many times. The chain carries TRBV7-2 and TRBJ1-5; D unresolved. CDR3 length: 15 residues. The germline gives CDR1 SGHTA, CDR2 FQGNSA. Trimming took off 4 bases at V and 5 bases at J, with 15 bases between the two ends. The CDR3 DNA follows: TGTGCCAGCAGCTACGAAGGGAGGAGGGATCAGCCCCAGCATTTT. Protein product: CASSYEGRRDQPQHF.

This clonotype was seen a few times. The V call is TRBV27, the J call TRBJ2-5; no definite D call. The CDR3 is made up of 13 amino acids. Germline values: CDR1 MNHEY, CDR2 SMNVEV (reference sequence). V gave up 4 bases and J gave up 9 bases, with 15 bases separating them. In DNA, the CDR3 is TGTGCCAGCAGTTCGGCCAGCTTTAGGGCCCAGTACTTC. This codes for CASSSASFRAQYF.

This clonotype was detected only a few times. This rearrangement joins TRBV27 to TRBJ1-1; weak D call: TRBD1 (6 bases). This CDR3 spans 15 amino acids. Germline CDR1 and CDR2: MNHEY and SMNVEV (reference sequence). Deletions cut 2 bases from V and 4 bases from J, with 14 bases between. CDR3 sequence reads: CASSLQGIFITEAFF. The CDR3 DNA reads TGTGCCAGCAGTTTACAGGGGATATTTATCACTGAAGCTTTCTTT.

Details on this clonotype: The junction does not match germline at one end; this may be a read error. This chain uses TRBV7-7 with TRBJ2-5, with D unclear. The CDR3 consists of 15 residues. From germline, CDR1 is SSHAT and CDR2 FNYEAQ (reference sequence). The CDR3 nucleotides are TGTGCTAGCAGCCACACGGTGGGGTCCCAAGAGACCCAGTACTTC. Its translation is CASSHTVGSQETQYF.

The chain combines TRBV7-9 with TRBJ1-5; TRBD1 is a possible D gene (5 bases). The V end was cut by 4 bases, the J end by 6 bases, with 13 bases between. CDR3 size: 14 residues. Germline CDR1 is SEHNR and CDR2 is FQNEAQ (reference sequence). The DNA for the CDR3 is TGTGCCAGCAGCTCCGGGACTGAGGTTCAGCCCCAGCATTTT. It translates to CASSSGTEVQPQHF.